This passage covers 31 T cell receptor beta chains from one sample sequenced in a study of identical twins. One entry per CDR3 protein results from TCRdb running MiXCR on the 5' RACE reads. The data contain about 900,000 distinct CDR3 sequences, 9% to 15% of them singletons. Another study also made use of these data, one on yellow fever vaccine responses in identical twins.

The specimen sequenced was PBMCs. The receptors here all came from a woman aged 18 to 35 in good health.

The chain joins TRBV20-1 to TRBJ1-1; D not resolved. The CDR3 is made up of 12 amino acids. The V gene lost 0 bases and the J gene lost 7 bases, with 9 bases spanning the gap. Germline CDR1 is DFQATT and CDR2 is SNEGSKA (reference sequence). The CDR3 nucleotides read TGCAGTGCTAGAGATCTGACAAATGAAGCTTTCTTT. Protein sequence: CSARDLTNEAFF.

This chain connects TRBV4-1 to TRBJ2-5, with D perhaps given as TRBD1 or TRBD2 (5 bases each). In germline, CDR1 is MGHRA, CDR2 YSYEKL. Trimming took off 3 bases at V and 4 bases at J, with 21 bases between the two ends. The length of the CDR3 is 17 residues. DNA of the CDR3: TGCGCCAGCAGCCAGCACACCGGGGCCACCAGTGGAGAGACCCAGTACTTC. The encoded protein is CASSQHTGATSGETQYF.

The chain recombines TRBV18 with TRBJ2-1, with 9 positions matching TRBD1. J gave up 5 bases and V 4 bases, and 3 bases lay outside the gene matches. The CDR3 extends over 14 amino acids. From germline, CDR1 is KGHSH and CDR2 LQKENI. The CDR3: CASSHGTGNNEQFF. DNA for the CDR3: TGTGCCAGCTCACACGGGACAGGGAACAATGAGCAGTTCTTC. The full variable domain, completed using reference TRBV18 and TRBJ2-1, is NAGVMQNPRHLVRRRGQEARLRCSPMKGHSHVYWYRQLPEEGLKFMVYLQKENIIDESGMPKERFSAEFPKEGPSILRIQQVVRGDSAAYFCASSHGTGNNEQFFGPGTRLTVL.

Comment on this clonotype: Germline and junction disagree at one end, which may indicate a read error. V usage is TRBV7-9 and J usage is TRBJ2-5; 7 nucleotides line up with TRBD1. This CDR3 spans 15 amino acids. In germline, CDR1 is SEHNR, CDR2 FQNEAQ (reference sequence). The CDR3: CASTLAGTVQETQYF. The CDR3 DNA is TGTGCCAGCACCTTAGCCGGGACAGTTCAAGAGACCCAGTACTTC.

This clonotype was detected only a few times. The rearrangement links TRBV6-5 to TRBJ2-1; the match to TRBD2 covers 10 bases. Germline V CDR1 and CDR2: MNHEY, SVGAGI. This CDR3 comprises 16 residues. V lost 2 bases and J lost 8; bases outside the gene matches: 9. The CDR3 sequence: CASSYVYAAGGDEQFF. The CDR3 bases are TGTGCCAGCAGTTACGTATACGCAGCGGGAGGGGATGAGCAGTTCTTC.

This clonotype was seen more than once but under ten times. The genes are TRBV5-1 and TRBJ1-2; TRBD1 matches 10 bases. Unmatched junction bases numbered 12, after V lost 4 bases and J lost 3 bases. The CDR3 has 17 residues. Germline V lookup: CDR1 SGHRS, CDR2 YFSETQ. The CDR3 loop reads CASSTGQGGRIDYGYTF. CDR3 sequence (DNA): TGCGCCAGCAGCACCGGACAGGGGGGACGGATCGACTATGGCTACACCTTC.

The V and J genes are TRBV4-1 and TRBJ2-1, with D possibly matching TRBD1 (6 bases). V was trimmed by 4 bases and J by 0 bases, leaving 13 bases between them. CDR1 is MGHRA and CDR2 is YSYEKL in the germline V gene. The CDR3 contains 16 residues. The CDR3 DNA sequence: TGCGCCAGCAGCCCGGAGACAGGAAGCTCCTACAATGAGCAGTTCTTC. Protein product: CASSPETGSSYNEQFF.

This chain connects TRBV10-3 to TRBJ1-5; 7 bases line up with TRBD1. The trim removed 6 bases at V and 5 bases at J, leaving 7 bases unmatched. There are 14 residues in the CDR3. The germline CDR1 and CDR2 sequences are ENHRY and SYGVKD. In DNA, the CDR3 is TGTGCCATCAGGGCGACAGGGAGCCATCAGCCCCAGCATTTT. This encodes CAIRATGSHQPQHF.

This clonotype has just a few counts. V gene TRBV5-5 combines with J gene TRBJ2-3; 7 bases are shared with TRBD1. The V gene's germline CDR1 is SGHKS and CDR2 YYEKEE (reference sequence). The CDR3 runs 15 residues. V was clipped by 2 bases and J by 2 bases; unmatched bases: 5. For the CDR3, the DNA is TGTGCCAGCAGCTTTGACAGGGCCTACACAGATACGCAGTATTTT. It codes for CASSFDRAYTDTQYF.

This clonotype was recorded a few times. The V and J genes are TRBV7-8 and TRBJ2-1, with D perhaps TRBD1 (5 bases). The CDR3 is made up of 13 amino acids. Germline V lookup: CDR1 SGHVS, CDR2 FQNEAQ. Trimming cost V 5 bases and J 13 bases, with 18 bases left between them. CDR3: CASSAEVVDSQFF. Here the CDR3 DNA reads TGTGCCAGCAGCGCAGAGGTGGTAGACAGTCAGTTCTTC. The full variable domain, in which reference TRBV7-8 and TRBJ2-1 provide the parts outside the CDR3, is GAGVSQSPRYKVAKRGQDVALRCDPISGHVSLFWYQQALGQGPEFLTYFQNEAQLDKSGLPSDRFFAERPEGSVSTLKIQRTQQEDSAVYLCASSAEVVDSQFFGPGTRLTVL.

This clonotype was recorded at least ten times. The chain couples TRBV10-3 to TRBJ2-1, with TRBD2 matching 11 bases. Germline lookup yields CDR1 ENHRY and CDR2 SYGVKD. The CDR3 is made up of 16 amino acids. V shed 2 bases and J 4 bases; nucleotides not matched to a gene: 4. This CDR3 reads CAISEIGTSGYNEQFF. The CDR3 DNA sequence: TGTGCCATCAGTGAGATCGGGACTAGCGGATACAATGAGCAGTTCTTC.

The genes are TRBV20-1 and TRBJ2-1, with 10 nucleotides matching TRBD2. Trimming at V came to 0 bases and at J to 7 bases, leaving 9 bases not matched to a gene. This CDR3 has 16 amino acids. Germline values: CDR1 DFQATT, CDR2 SNEGSKA (reference sequence). The CDR3 sequence is CSARESQREGRNEQFF. For the CDR3, the DNA is TGCAGTGCTAGAGAGTCCCAGCGGGAGGGACGGAATGAGCAGTTCTTC.

V and J are TRBV20-1 and TRBJ2-7; perhaps TRBD2 as D (6 bases). CDR3 length: 10 amino acids. V was shortened by 6 bases and J by 7 bases, with 10 bases between the two germline ends. Per the germline V gene, CDR1 is DFQATT and CDR2 is SNEGSKA (reference sequence). This CDR3 is CSALAGEQYF. The DNA for the CDR3 is TGCAGTGCATTGGCGGGGGAGCAGTACTTC.

This rearrangement joins TRBV7-2 to TRBJ1-6, with D tentatively TRBD1 (6 bases). Between the trimmed V and J ends, which lost 6 bases and 10 bases, there was a span of 19 bases. The CDR3 is made up of 15 amino acids. Germline V gene sequence: CDR1 SGHTA, CDR2 FQGNSA. The CDR3 DNA follows: TGTGCCAGCAGACTCGCGGCAGGGGTGGAATCACCCCTCCACTTT. As protein: CASRLAAGVESPLHF.

This clonotype was observed at least ten times. The V gene is TRBV7-9, the J gene TRBJ2-2, with TRBD2 identical over 15 bases. CDR1 and CDR2 (germline): SEHNR, FQNEAQ (reference sequence). The trim removed 5 bases at V and 3 bases at J, leaving 1 base unmatched. The CDR3 sequence is 16 residues long. Here the CDR3 reads CASSRTSGRDTGELFF. DNA of the CDR3: TGTGCCAGCAGCCGGACTAGCGGGAGGGACACCGGGGAGCTGTTTTTT. Combining the CDR3 with reference TRBV7-9 and TRBJ2-2 gives the whole variable domain DTGVSQNPRHKITKRGQNVTFRCDPISEHNRLYWYRQTLGQGPEFLTYFQNEAQLEKSRLLSDRFSAERPKGSFSTLEIQRTEQGDSAMYLCASSRTSGRDTGELFFGEGSRLTVL.

The chain joins TRBV12-3 or TRBV12-4 to TRBJ1-2, with D uncertain. Trimming removed 7 bases from V and 1 base from J, with 13 bases in between. This CDR3 comprises 14 residues. The CDR3 DNA is TGTGCCAGCACCACGGACGGAAATAACTATGGCTACACCTTC. The encoded protein is CASTTDGNNYGYTF.

This clonotype was seen only a few times. The chain uses TRBV11-2 and TRBJ1-6, with D tentatively TRBD1 (5 bases). The CDR3 runs 18 residues. Germline CDR1 reads SGHAT; CDR2 reads FQNNGV. V was cut by 1 base and J by 6 bases, with 19 bases left in between. CDR3 coding DNA: TGTGCCAGCAGCTTAGGGACACTACAATCACTTATTAATTCACCCCTCCACTTT. Residues: CASSLGTLQSLINSPLHF.

In this sample, this clonotype turned up many times. The CDR3 DNA reads TGCAGCTGCGGACAGGGGGCAACTAATGAAAAACTGTTTTTT. Amino acids: CSCGQGATNEKLFF. The chain links TRBV29-1 to TRBJ1-4; 10 bases are shared with TRBD1. Germline CDR1 is SQVTM and CDR2 is ANQGSEA. This CDR3 is 14 amino acids long. V lost 8 bases to trimming and J lost 0 bases; unmatched junction nucleotides: 3.

This clonotype was detected many times. The chain combines TRBV18 with TRBJ2-6; D is ambiguous. This CDR3 has 17 residues. CDR1 is KGHSH, CDR2 LQKENI, per germline. V was pared by 0 bases and J by 6 bases, with 15 bases between. CDR3 sequence reads: CASSPPAHRSAANVLTF. The CDR3 DNA sequence: TGTGCCAGCTCACCACCGGCACACCGAAGCGCGGCCAACGTCCTGACTTTC.

V and J are TRBV3-1 and TRBJ1-2, with D uncertain. CDR3 length equals 15 residues. Germline CDR1 is LGHDT and CDR2 is YNNKEL (reference sequence). V lost 5 bases, J lost 2 bases, and 15 bases lay in between. CDR3 sequence (DNA): TGTGCCAGCAGCGGAAGGGAGAAAAAGAACTATGGCTACACCTTC. It translates to CASSGREKKNYGYTF.

The chain has TRBV28 and TRBJ1-1, with D perhaps matching TRBD1 (5 bases). The CDR3 has 14 residues. The germline V gene has CDR1 MDHEN and CDR2 SYDVKM. Trimming pared 3 bases from V and 4 bases from J, leaving 12 bases between. CDR3 loop: CASSLLKGSTEAFF. In nucleotides, the CDR3 is TGTGCCAGCAGTTTGTTGAAGGGGAGCACTGAAGCTTTCTTT.

The chain combines TRBV10-3 with TRBJ1-1; a weak D match, TRBD1 (5 bases). The CDR3 has 15 residues. V lost 7 bases and J lost 1, with 16 bases in between. The germline V gene encodes CDR1 ENHRY and CDR2 SYGVKD. The CDR3 nucleotides are TGTGCCATCACCCGAGAAGGGGTGGCGAACACTGAAGCTTTCTTT. This translates into CAITREGVANTEAFF.

As DNA, the CDR3 is TGTGCCAGCACCAAAACCGGGGACCATGGAGATACGCAGTATTTT. It specifies CASTKTGDHGDTQYF. The chain joins TRBV12-3 or TRBV12-4 to TRBJ2-3; D may match TRBD1 or TRBD2 (5 bases each). Trimming shortened V by 7 bases and J by 5 bases, and 19 bases separated the two germline ends. CDR3 length equals 15 residues.

This clonotype occurred a few times. The chain couples TRBV20-1 to TRBJ1-1, with 7 bases matching TRBD1. The CDR3 covers 11 residues. Germline loops: CDR1 DFQATT, CDR2 SNEGSKA (reference sequence). With 5 bases clipped from V and 7 bases from J, the junction kept 4 bases outside the gene matches. The CDR3 DNA sequence: TGCAGTGCTGCCCGGGACAGTGAAGCTTTCTTT. It translates to CSAARDSEAFF.

This clonotype was detected many times. Compared with germline, one end of the junction differs, possibly owing to a read error. The V gene is TRBV3-1, the J gene TRBJ1-5; D gene uncertain. Germline V gives CDR1 LGHDT, CDR2 YNNKEL (reference sequence). This CDR3 contains 15 residues. This CDR3 reads CASSQIPSGAQAQHF. DNA for the CDR3: TGTGCCAGCAGCCAAATCCCTTCGGGAGCTCAGGCCCAGCATTTT.

This clonotype was seen at least ten times. The chain links TRBV7-7 to TRBJ2-7; D not certain. V lost 1 base, J lost 6 bases, and 10 bases lay in between. Looked up from germline, CDR1 is SSHAT and CDR2 is FNYEAQ (reference sequence). The CDR3 contains 13 residues. The CDR3 reads CASSLVLGPEQYF. The CDR3 nucleotides read TGTGCCAGCAGCTTAGTCTTGGGTCCCGAGCAGTACTTC.

The chain is built from TRBV28 and TRBJ2-1; 7 bases match TRBD2. CDR1 is MDHEN and CDR2 is SYDVKM in the germline V gene. The CDR3 covers 15 residues. With 4 bases clipped from V and 2 bases from J, the junction kept 5 bases outside the gene matches. CDR3 residues: CASSSLAATYNEQFF. The CDR3 DNA follows: TGTGCCAGCAGTTCTCTAGCGGCGACCTACAATGAGCAGTTCTTC.

Many counts were recorded for this clonotype. The gene calls are TRBV10-3 and TRBJ1-5, with TRBD1 matching over 8 bases. J gave up 3 bases and V 6 bases, and 16 bases lay outside the gene matches. Germline V gives CDR1 ENHRY, CDR2 SYGVKD. The CDR3 length is 18 residues. This CDR3 is CAISSARLVDRDNQPQHF. The CDR3 nucleotides are TGTGCCATCAGCTCCGCTCGTCTTGTGGACAGGGACAATCAGCCCCAGCATTTT.

The rearrangement uses TRBV7-8 and TRBJ2-7; 16 bases agree with TRBD2. Unmatched junction bases numbered 16, after V lost 5 bases and J lost 3 bases. The CDR3 consists of 20 residues. Germline V gives CDR1 SGHVS, CDR2 FQNEAQ. CDR3 nucleotide sequence: TGTGCCAGCAGCGCCCACGGGACTAGCGGGAGGGGGACGAGCTGCTACGAGCAGTACTTC. Its translation: CASSAHGTSGRGTSCYEQYF. Full variable domain (remainder filled in from reference TRBV7-8 and TRBJ2-7): GAGVSQSPRYKVAKRGQDVALRCDPISGHVSLFWYQQALGQGPEFLTYFQNEAQLDKSGLPSDRFFAERPEGSVSTLKIQRTQQEDSAVYLCASSAHGTSGRGTSCYEQYFGPGTRLTVT.

This clonotype was counted only a few times. The chain is built from TRBV6-5 and TRBJ1-2; D gene unclear. Germline V gene lookup returns CDR1 MNHEY and CDR2 SVGAGI. Between the trimmed V and J ends, which lost 2 bases and 8 bases, there was a span of 3 bases. The CDR3 runs 10 residues. The CDR3 DNA follows: TGTGCCAGCAGTTACGAGGGCTACACCTTC. Translated: CASSYEGYTF.

The chain is built from TRBV6-5 and TRBJ2-1; TRBD2 is a possible D gene (5 bases). Germline CDR1 MNHEY, CDR2 SVGAGI. The V and J ends lost 2 bases and 6 bases respectively, with 8 bases between them. The CDR3 sequence is 13 residues long. CDR3 sequence: CASSYGSPNEQFF. The CDR3 bases are TGTGCCAGCAGTTACGGGAGTCCCAATGAGCAGTTCTTC.